The 5 T cell receptor beta chains below were found in one sample sequenced in a study of blood T cell repertoires in COVID-19. Produced via immunoSEQ multiplex PCR; TCRdb's table is partial and in-frame only. The sample shows about 87,000 clones, about 87% of them seen only once. The source material was peripheral blood. These receptors originate from a middle-aged man with acute or convalescent COVID-19.

The V call is TRBV7-9, the J call TRBJ2-1, with 9 bases that match TRBD2. There are 15 residues in the CDR3. Germline CDR1 is SEHNR and CDR2 is FQNEAQ (reference sequence). V shed 5 bases, J shed 5 bases, and the junction held 7 bases outside the gene matches. The CDR3: CASSRRLAANNEQFF. The CDR3 DNA is TGTGCCAGCAGCCGACGACTAGCGGCCAACAATGAGCAGTTCTTC.

The chain carries TRBV6-5 and TRBJ1-4; unclear D gene. V shed 0 bases and J shed 7 bases, with 9 bases lying between them. The CDR3 has 14 amino acids. Germline V lookup: CDR1 MNHEY, CDR2 SVGAGI. CDR3 DNA: TGTGCCAGCAGTTACTCGGGCGGGTTTGAAAAACTGTTTTTT. It codes for CASSYSGGFEKLFF.

The chain has TRBV18 and TRBJ2-7; unclear D gene. CDR1 is KGHSH and CDR2 is LQKENI in the germline V gene. The CDR3 has 16 residues. V was cut by 0 bases and J by 2 bases, with 14 bases left in between. CDR3 sequence reads: CASSPPSAGTTYEQYF. DNA for the CDR3: TGTGCCAGCTCACCACCGTCAGCAGGAACGACCTACGAGCAGTACTTC. Complete variable domain (other parts from reference TRBV18 and TRBJ2-7): NAGVMQNPRHLVRRRGQEARLRCSPMKGHSHVYWYRQLPEEGLKFMVYLQKENIIDESGMPKERFSAEFPKEGPSILRIQQVVRGDSAAYFCASSPPSAGTTYEQYFGPGTRLTVT.

The chain carries TRBV19 and TRBJ1-6, with 9 bases aligning to TRBD1. The J segment lost 0 bases and the V segment lost 8 bases, leaving 2 bases of the junction unmatched. Looked up from germline, CDR1 is LNHDA and CDR2 is SQIVND (reference sequence). This CDR3 region has 15 residues. Here the CDR3 reads CASLDRGSYNSPLHF. Here the CDR3 DNA reads TGTGCCAGTTTGGACAGGGGCTCCTATAATTCACCCCTCCACTTT.

Here the CDR3 DNA reads TGTGCCAGCAGCTTCCGGTCGGATGAGCAGTTCTTC. It encodes CASSFRSDEQFF. The rearrangement joins TRBV6-2 or TRBV6-3 to TRBJ2-1; D is ambiguous. The ends were cut back, 6 bases at V and 8 bases at J, with 11 bases in the middle. The CDR3 is 12 residues long. Per the germline V gene, CDR1 is MNHEY and CDR2 is SVGEGT.